The 29 T cell receptor beta chains below all came from one sample that was sequenced in a study of post-analysis software for immune sequencing data. Broader study findings: Included in a set of roughly five TRBV segments more frequent in patients than controls were TRBV5-6, TRBV5-1 and TRBV20-1.

Their antigens are not known. Built from TCR beta cDNA, the libraries had unique molecular identifiers in them. One entry per CDR3 protein results from TCRdb running MiXCR on the PCR reads. The sample lists roughly 170,000 distinct CDR3 sequences, about 32% occurring once. The sample consisted of blood. The source of these receptors is a girl between 10 and 17 years old with multiple sclerosis.

The CDR3 loop is CASSWNPGTSGSNEQFF. The DNA of the CDR3 is TGCGCCAGCAGCTGGAACCCTGGGACTAGCGGGAGTAATGAGCAGTTCTTC. The chain combines TRBV5-1 with TRBJ2-1; TRBD2 agrees at 14 bases. There are 17 residues in the CDR3. The V gene's germline CDR1 is SGHRS and CDR2 YFSETQ. The V segment lost 3 bases and the J segment 7 bases; nucleotides outside the gene matches: 9.

V and J are TRBV24-1 and TRBJ1-2, with unresolved D. The germline V gene has CDR1 KGHDR and CDR2 SFDVKD. V lost 0 bases and J lost 7, with 8 bases in between. The CDR3 is 13 residues long. CDR3 loop: CATSDLTVFGYTF. The DNA for the CDR3 is TGTGCCACCAGTGATTTGACAGTTTTTGGCTACACCTTC.

This clonotype was detected a few times. The V call is TRBV10-3, the J call TRBJ1-1, with D unresolved. CDR3 length: 15 amino acids. The V end was cut by 3 bases, the J end by 1 base, with 12 bases between. Germline V gene data show CDR1 as ENHRY and CDR2 as SYGVKD. The CDR3 nucleotides are TGTGCCATCAGTGACACATCGACCAGGAACACTGAAGCTTTCTTT. This codes for CAISDTSTRNTEAFF.

The chain uses TRBV14 and TRBJ1-4, with 8 bases identical to TRBD1. CDR3 length: 15 residues. The V and J ends lost 4 bases and 7 bases, in that order; junction bases with no gene match: 8. From germline, CDR1 is SGHDN and CDR2 FVKESK. This CDR3 reads CASSLWTGTSEKLFF. For the CDR3, the DNA is TGTGCCAGCAGCCTCTGGACAGGGACATCTGAAAAACTGTTTTTT.

On this clonotype: This may be a read error: a much more frequent sequence differs by one nucleotide. This chain links TRBV20-1 with TRBJ2-5, with no clear D. This CDR3 is built from 12 residues. Germline values: CDR1 DFQATT, CDR2 SNEGSKA (reference sequence). The V end was cut by 3 bases, the J end by 9 bases, with 14 bases between. CDR3: CSASNFDEAQYF. The DNA for the CDR3 is TGCAGTGCTAGTAATTTCGATGAGGCCCAGTACTTC.

Concerning this clonotype itself: The junction departs from the called germline gene at one end, perhaps through a read error. The chain combines TRBV13 with TRBJ2-1; D might be TRBD1 (5 bases). Germline V gene sequence: CDR1 PRHDT, CDR2 FYEKMQ (reference sequence). The CDR3 has 14 amino acids. CDR3 DNA sequence: TGTGCCGGCAGCTTAGGCCTCAGGGTGAATGAGCAGTTCTTC. This sequence encodes CAGSLGLRVNEQFF. The complete variable domain, with remaining parts taken from reference TRBV13 and TRBJ2-1, reads AAGVIQSPRHLIKEKRETATLKCYPIPRHDTVYWYQQGPGQDPQFLISFYEKMQSDKGSIPDRFSAQQFSDYHSELNMSSLELGDSALYFCAGSLGLRVNEQFFGPGTRLTVL.

The table lists this clonotype with a few counts. The chain uses TRBV7-8 and TRBJ2-5; 9 bases line up with TRBD2. This CDR3 region has 17 residues. V dropped 5 bases and J dropped 5; count of bases not matched to a gene: 15. Germline CDR1 SGHVS, CDR2 FQNEAQ. Here the CDR3 DNA reads TGTGCCAGCAGCCCAGTGGGTAGCGGGAGATCGCGGGAGACCCAGTACTTC. Protein: CASSPVGSGRSRETQYF.

The chain links TRBV28 to TRBJ2-4, with TRBD2 matching over 10 bases. Unmatched junction bases numbered 17, after V lost 6 bases and J lost 9 bases. CDR3 size: 17 residues. Germline V gene lookup returns CDR1 MDHEN and CDR2 SYDVKM. CDR3 in amino acids: CASSRSGLAGEEGIQYF. DNA for the CDR3: TGTGCCAGCAGCCGCAGCGGGCTAGCGGGAGAGGAGGGCATTCAGTACTTC. Full variable domain (missing parts from reference TRBV28 and TRBJ2-4): DVKVTQSSRYLVKRTGEKVFLECVQDMDHENMFWYRQDPGLGLRLIYFSYDVKMKEKGDIPEGYSVSREKKERFSLILESASTNQTSMYLCASSRSGLAGEEGIQYFGAGTRLSVL.

V is TRBV20-1 and J is TRBJ2-7; the D gene is possibly TRBD2 (5 bases). Germline V lookup: CDR1 DFQATT, CDR2 SNEGSKA (reference sequence). V was pared by 6 bases and J by 4 bases, with 13 bases between. This CDR3 has 12 residues. CDR3 coding DNA: TGCAGTGCCACCGGGAAAGCGTACGAGCAGTACTTC. Its protein is CSATGKAYEQYF.

This clonotype was seen a few times. The V call is TRBV3-1, the J call TRBJ1-4, with a tentative D call TRBD1 (5 bases). Germline V CDR1 and CDR2: LGHDT, YNNKEL (reference sequence). This CDR3 is built from 16 residues. V shed 4 bases and J shed 0 bases, with 12 bases lying between them. This CDR3 reads CASSLKRGATNEKLFF. In DNA, the CDR3 is TGTGCCAGCAGCCTTAAAAGGGGTGCAACTAATGAAAAACTGTTTTTT.

With regard to this clonotype: A much larger clone lies a single base off, so this may be a read error. This sequence joins TRBV5-8 and TRBJ2-7; 9 bases are shared with TRBD1. This CDR3 spans 13 amino acids. After removal of 5 bases from V and 8 bases from J, the junction contained 8 bases not matched to a gene. Germline assignment: CDR1 SGHTS and CDR2 YDEGEE. CDR3 region: CASSRTGQGQQYF. As DNA, the CDR3 is TGTGCCAGCAGTAGGACCGGACAGGGGCAGCAGTACTTC.

At least ten counts were recorded for this clonotype. The J gene is TRBJ2-7, the V gene TRBV20-1; 8 bases fit TRBD2. The CDR3 sequence is 12 residues long. CDR1 and CDR2 from the germline V gene are DFQATT and SNEGSKA (reference sequence). V dropped 4 bases and J dropped 4; count of bases not matched to a gene: 3. The CDR3 sequence: CSATSGSYEQYF. DNA for the CDR3: TGCAGTGCTACTAGCGGGTCGTACGAGCAGTACTTC.

This clonotype has ten or more counts. V and J are TRBV20-1 and TRBJ2-5; the match to TRBD2 covers 10 bases. With 4 bases clipped from V and 7 bases from J, the junction kept 18 bases outside the gene matches. The CDR3 totals 17 residues. The germline V gene encodes CDR1 DFQATT and CDR2 SNEGSKA (reference sequence). CDR3 sequence reads: CSAIPGLAIRELRTQYF. The CDR3 DNA reads as TGCAGTGCTATACCGGGACTAGCGATCCGTGAACTAAGGACCCAGTACTTC.

This clonotype was counted only a few times. As DNA, the CDR3 is TGTGCCAGTCGGGATCAGGGGGCGGCCTACGAGCAGTACTTC. Translating it yields CASRDQGAAYEQYF. This sequence joins TRBV6-2 or TRBV6-3 and TRBJ2-7, with 8 bases matching TRBD1. This CDR3 is built from 14 residues. With V trimmed by 9 bases and J by 2 bases, 9 bases remained unmatched. Germline assignment: CDR1 MNHEY and CDR2 SVGEGT.

This clonotype was observed at least ten times. V and J are TRBV5-1 and TRBJ1-2, with 11 bases that match TRBD1. Germline CDR1 and CDR2: SGHRS and YFSETQ. The CDR3 loop spans 15 amino acids. V was clipped by 2 bases and J by 6 bases; unmatched bases: 6. The CDR3 DNA is TGCGCCAGCAGCTTAGGACAGGGGGCGCAGGATGGCTACACCTTC. Protein sequence: CASSLGQGAQDGYTF. The whole variable domain, filled in from reference TRBV5-1 and TRBJ1-2, reads KAGVTQTPRYLIKTRGQQVTLSCSPISGHRSVSWYQQTPGQGLQFLFEYFSETQRNKGNFPGRFSGRQFSNSRSEMNVSTLELGDSALYLCASSLGQGAQDGYTFGSGTRLTVV.

This clonotype was recorded only once. One base away lies a much larger clone, so this may be a sequencing read error. The rearrangement joins TRBV29-1 to TRBJ2-3; D might be TRBD2 (5 bases). Per the germline V gene, CDR1 is SQVTM and CDR2 is ANQGSEA. The CDR3 spans 12 residues. CDR3 sequence: CSEGRGSDTQYF. The CDR3 DNA is TGCAGTGAAGGACGGGGATCAGATACGCAGTATTTT.

This clonotype has a handful of counts. The chain has TRBV7-6 and TRBJ2-6, with D possibly matching TRBD1 (5 bases). This CDR3 spans 15 amino acids. The V and J ends lost 5 bases and 0 bases respectively, with 8 bases between them. CDR1 and CDR2 (germline): SGHVS, FNYEAQ. CDR3 bases: TGTGCCAGCAGCGCCACAGGCTCTGGGGCCAACGTCCTGACTTTC. Translated: CASSATGSGANVLTF.

This clonotype occurred many times. V gene TRBV6-2 or TRBV6-3 combines with J gene TRBJ2-3; 9 positions agree with TRBD2. With 8 bases clipped from V and 0 bases from J, the junction kept 12 bases outside the gene matches. Germline values: CDR1 MNHEY, CDR2 SVGEGT. The CDR3 loop spans 17 amino acids. Written as DNA, the CDR3 is TGTGCCAGCTCCCACGGAGGACTAGCGAATAGCACAGATACGCAGTATTTT. Its protein is CASSHGGLANSTDTQYF.

The V call is TRBV21-1, the J call TRBJ2-6. TRBV21-1 is shown as a pseudogene. The CDR3 spans 16 residues. The CDR3, as DNA: TGTGCCAGCAGCAAAGCGCCCCACTCTGGGGCCAACGTCCTGACTTTC. Its protein product is CASSKAPHSGANVLTF.

The V and J genes are TRBV18 and TRBJ2-1, with D perhaps matching TRBD2 (5 bases). Germline lookup yields CDR1 KGHSH and CDR2 LQKENI. The ends were cut back, 3 bases at V and 7 bases at J, with 13 bases in the middle. This CDR3 is 14 amino acids long. The chain's CDR3 is CASSPPGSENEQFF. The DNA of the CDR3 is TGTGCCAGCTCACCCCCGGGGTCGGAGAATGAGCAGTTCTTC.

This clonotype has more than one count but fewer than ten. J is TRBJ2-3 and V is TRBV20-1; D is undetermined. V gave up 1 base and J gave up 5 bases, with 13 bases separating them. Germline V gene lookup returns CDR1 DFQATT and CDR2 SNEGSKA (reference sequence). The CDR3 covers 14 residues. CDR3 in DNA: TGCAGTGCTAGAGTGCCGTATGGGGTAGATACGCAGTATTTT. Protein sequence: CSARVPYGVDTQYF.

The V and J genes are TRBV10-1 and TRBJ1-5; D gene unclear. V dropped 10 bases and J dropped 9 bases, with 25 bases sitting between them. The CDR3 is made up of 15 amino acids. CDR1 and CDR2 (germline): WNHNN, SYGVQD (reference sequence). CDR3 in DNA: TGCGCCACCGATCTTCGGGAGACCCCAAGGCGGCCCCAGCATTTT. Protein product: CATDLRETPRRPQHF.

About this clonotype: This clone may be a read error of a much larger clone one base away. The CDR3 DNA sequence: TGCGCCAGCAGCTGGGCAGGGGGGAACACTGAAGCTTTCTTT. Its protein is CASSWAGGNTEAFF. This chain connects TRBV5-1 to TRBJ1-1; 7 bases are shared with TRBD1. Germline-derived CDR1 and CDR2 are SGHRS and YFSETQ. The V and J ends lost 3 bases and 1 base, in that order; junction bases with no gene match: 3. The CDR3 consists of 14 residues.

This clonotype has only a few counts. The chain has TRBV10-3 and TRBJ1-1; 7 bases line up with TRBD1. The CDR3 has 14 residues. Germline V gene sequence: CDR1 ENHRY, CDR2 SYGVKD. The V gene end was trimmed by 6 bases and the J gene end by 4 bases; junction bases not matched to a gene: 8. This CDR3 is CAIRGDRDGTEAFF. Written as DNA, the CDR3 is TGTGCCATCAGGGGAGACAGGGACGGCACTGAAGCTTTCTTT.

This clonotype was recorded many times. The CDR3 region has the DNA TGCGCCAGCAGCTTGGCGGGAGTCAGCACAGATACGCAGTATTTT. This encodes CASSLAGVSTDTQYF. This rearrangement joins TRBV5-1 to TRBJ2-3, with D possibly being TRBD2 (6 bases). The germline V gene has CDR1 SGHRS and CDR2 YFSETQ. With 0 bases removed from V and 0 bases from J, the gap between germline ends came to 8 bases. The CDR3 spans 15 residues.

This clonotype came up a few times. The rearrangement links TRBV7-8 to TRBJ1-2, with 9 bases identical to TRBD1. V shed 3 bases and J 8 bases; nucleotides not matched to a gene: 10. The CDR3 is made up of 15 amino acids. Germline V gene lookup returns CDR1 SGHVS and CDR2 FQNEAQ. CDR3 bases: TGTGCCAGCAGCTTGAACACAGGGGGCGCGGAGGGCTACACCTTC. It yields the protein CASSLNTGGAEGYTF.

This clonotype has a handful of counts. The gene calls are TRBV14 and TRBJ2-1; maybe TRBD2 (6 bases). Between the trimmed V and J ends, which lost 3 bases and 9 bases, there was a span of 18 bases. The CDR3 consists of 15 residues. The germline V gene encodes CDR1 SGHDN and CDR2 FVKESK. CDR3 loop: CASSQIAERHSEQFF. In DNA form, the CDR3 reads TGTGCCAGCAGCCAGATAGCGGAACGACACAGTGAGCAGTTCTTC.

This clonotype came up many times. The rearrangement joins TRBV12-3 or TRBV12-4 to TRBJ2-5, with a possible D match to TRBD1 (5 bases). V was cut by 3 bases and J by 3 bases, with 17 bases left in between. The CDR3 is made up of 16 amino acids. The CDR3 DNA follows: TGTGCCAGCAGTTTGAGGTGGGGCGGAGAGGAAGAGACCCAGTACTTC. It translates to CASSLRWGGEEETQYF.

This clonotype has a count of ten or more. The chain joins TRBV20-1 to TRBJ2-3; maybe TRBD2 (6 bases). The germline CDR1 and CDR2 sequences are DFQATT and SNEGSKA (reference sequence). The CDR3 is 13 residues long. The ends were cut back, 6 bases at V and 3 bases at J, with 13 bases in the middle. The chain's CDR3 is CSAPIAATDTQYF. The CDR3 DNA follows: TGCAGTGCCCCAATAGCGGCGACAGATACGCAGTATTTT.